A single sample is the source of the 18 T cell receptor beta chains below, sequenced in a study of blood T cells in healthy people across ages. For the second PCR, which ran for roughly 6 to 12 cycles, a sample-barcoded 5' primer and a J-beta primer mix were used. One entry per CDR3 protein results from TCRdb running MiXCR on the 5' RACE reads. The data show around 700,000 distinct CDR3 sequences, approximately 25% seen once. Separately, the same data were catalogued under a study of T cells of mothers and their children.

Sequencing was carried out using blood. These receptors were obtained from a boy between 10 and 17 years old in good health.

The chain carries TRBV12-3 or TRBV12-4 and TRBJ2-3; TRBD2 aligns across 7 bases. The CDR3 has 15 residues. The junction had 8 bases not matched to a gene; V was cut back by 8 bases and J by 0 bases. DNA for the CDR3: TGTGCCAGCGCTCTTGGGGGGGTTAGCACAGATACGCAGTATTTT. It codes for CASALGGVSTDTQYF.

Ten or more counts support this clonotype. The CDR3 loop is CASSRDSYEQYF. In DNA, the CDR3 is TGTGCCAGCAGCCGGGACAGCTACGAGCAGTACTTC. The chain carries TRBV6-2 or TRBV6-3 and TRBJ2-7; the match to TRBD1 covers 7 bases. Germline CDR1 reads MNHEY; CDR2 reads SVGEGT. This CDR3 is 12 amino acids long. The V and J ends lost 6 bases and 3 bases, in that order; junction bases with no gene match: 2.

The chain links TRBV27 to TRBJ2-2, with D hard to call. CDR3 length: 16 amino acids. V gave up 6 bases and J gave up 3 bases, with 17 bases separating them. Germline V gene sequence: CDR1 MNHEY, CDR2 SMNVEV (reference sequence). Here the CDR3 reads CASRPVSAVDTGELFF. DNA of the CDR3: TGTGCCAGCAGACCGGTTAGTGCGGTGGACACCGGGGAGCTGTTTTTT.

This clonotype was seen only a few times. The chain recombines TRBV27 with TRBJ2-1, with 10 bases aligning to TRBD2. The J call may be incorrect, as the DNA end agrees better with TRBJ2-5. The CDR3 has 15 residues. CDR1 and CDR2 (germline): MNHEY, SMNVEV (reference sequence). The CDR3 sequence is CASSITGTSEETQYF. In DNA, the CDR3 is TGTGCCAGCAGTATAACCGGGACTAGCGAAGAGACCCAGTACTTC.

This clonotype turned up a few times. V is TRBV20-1 and J is TRBJ1-1, with D maybe TRBD1 (6 bases). From germline, CDR1 is DFQATT and CDR2 SNEGSKA (reference sequence). V was trimmed by 0 bases and J by 1 base, leaving 12 bases between them. This CDR3 region has 15 residues. CDR3 loop: CSARERGAGNTEAFF. The CDR3 nucleotides read TGCAGTGCTAGAGAGCGGGGGGCGGGGAACACTGAAGCTTTCTTT.

CDR3 sequence reads: CASTQDPYTDTQYF. CDR3 coding DNA: TGCGCCAGCACCCAGGACCCTTACACAGATACGCAGTATTTT. The gene calls are TRBV5-1 and TRBJ2-3; D is uncertain. V was cut by 6 bases and J by 2 bases, with 13 bases left in between. This CDR3 comprises 14 residues. Germline-derived CDR1 and CDR2 are SGHRS and YFSETQ. The full variable domain, in which reference TRBV5-1 and TRBJ2-3 provide the parts outside the CDR3, is KAGVTQTPRYLIKTRGQQVTLSCSPISGHRSVSWYQQTPGQGLQFLFEYFSETQRNKGNFPGRFSGRQFSNSRSEMNVSTLELGDSALYLCASTQDPYTDTQYFGPGTRLTVL.

The chain has TRBV20-1 and TRBJ2-3, with a tentative D call TRBD2 (5 bases). The germline V gene encodes CDR1 DFQATT and CDR2 SNEGSKA (reference sequence). The germline V and J ends were trimmed by 0 bases and 5 bases, with 12 bases remaining between them. The CDR3 totals 14 residues. DNA of the CDR3: TGCAGTGCTAGAGAGAGGGTTCTAAAAGATACGCAGTATTTT. Translation: CSARERVLKDTQYF.

This clonotype has just a few counts. The chain couples TRBV9 to TRBJ2-7; the D is unclear. From germline, CDR1 is SGDLS and CDR2 YYNGEE. V was trimmed by 4 bases and J by 1 base, leaving 12 bases between them. This CDR3 is built from 14 residues. In DNA form, the CDR3 reads TGTGCCAGCAGCCCCTTGACCGATTCCTACGAGCAGTACTTC. Protein: CASSPLTDSYEQYF. Full variable domain (rest looked up from reference TRBV9 and TRBJ2-7): DSGVTQTPKHLITATGQRVTLRCSPRSGDLSVYWYQQSLDQGLQFLIQYYNGEERAKGNILERFSAQQFPDLHSELNLSSLELGDSALYFCASSPLTDSYEQYFGPGTRLTVT.

This clonotype has more than one count but fewer than ten. V and J are TRBV9 and TRBJ2-7; D is undetermined. The CDR3 contains 15 residues. Trimming stripped 0 bases from V and 2 bases from J, with 12 bases between. In germline, CDR1 is SGDLS, CDR2 YYNGEE. The CDR3 DNA is TGTGCCAGCAGCGTAGCTCACGGCAGTACCTACGAGCAGTACTTC. Its protein product is CASSVAHGSTYEQYF.

In DNA, the CDR3 is TGCGCCAGCAGCCAAGATGGCATAGGCAATCAGCCCCAGCATTTT. It is translated as CASSQDGIGNQPQHF. The rearrangement joins TRBV4-3 to TRBJ1-5; no clear D. Germline V gene lookup returns CDR1 LGHNA and CDR2 YSLEER. The CDR3 is 15 residues long. Trimming took 0 bases from V and 2 from J, leaving 8 bases between them.

CDR3 loop: CASSLVPKETQYF. CDR3 DNA sequence: TGTGCCAGCAGCTTAGTTCCGAAAGAGACCCAGTACTTC. This chain joins TRBV7-2 and TRBJ2-5, with D uncertain. The V gene lost 1 base and the J gene lost 3 bases, with 6 bases spanning the gap. Germline V gene data show CDR1 as SGHTA and CDR2 as FQGNSA. The CDR3 is 13 residues long.

On this clonotype itself: This clone may be a read error of a much larger clone one base away. This chain links TRBV28 with TRBJ1-5; D gene uncertain. CDR1 is MDHEN, CDR2 SYDVKM, per germline. CDR3 size: 12 residues. CDR3 in DNA: TGTGCCGGCAGTTTTAGTAGTCAGCCCCAGCATTTT. Amino acid sequence: CAGSFSSQPQHF. Complete variable domain (other parts from reference TRBV28 and TRBJ1-5): DVKVTQSSRYLVKRTGEKVFLECVQDMDHENMFWYRQDPGLGLRLIYFSYDVKMKEKGDIPEGYSVSREKKERFSLILESASTNQTSMYLCAGSFSSQPQHFGDGTRLSIL.

Only a few counts were recorded for this clonotype. The V call is TRBV7-8, the J call TRBJ1-4; D remains unclear. Germline-derived CDR1 and CDR2 are SGHVS and FQNEAQ. This CDR3 is 14 amino acids long. V dropped 1 base and J dropped 7 bases, with 10 bases sitting between them. CDR3 DNA: TGTGCCAGCAGCTTAGGCGGGGTTAGTGAAAAACTGTTTTTT. Protein: CASSLGGVSEKLFF. The full variable domain, rest sourced from reference TRBV7-8 and TRBJ1-4, is GAGVSQSPRYKVAKRGQDVALRCDPISGHVSLFWYQQALGQGPEFLTYFQNEAQLDKSGLPSDRFFAERPEGSVSTLKIQRTQQEDSAVYLCASSLGGVSEKLFFGSGTQLSVL.

The chain carries TRBV6-2 or TRBV6-3 and TRBJ2-1, with D unresolved. Germline values: CDR1 MNHEY, CDR2 SVGEGT. The V and J ends lost 1 base and 6 bases respectively, with 10 bases between them. The length of the CDR3 is 14 residues. CDR3 amino acids: CASSYFPEANEQFF. CDR3 DNA: TGTGCCAGCAGTTACTTTCCCGAGGCCAATGAGCAGTTCTTC.

This clonotype came up a few times. The rearrangement joins TRBV4-1 to TRBJ2-5, with 8 bases that match TRBD2. The assigned J gene may be wrong: the sequence end matches TRBJ2-7 better. Germline loops: CDR1 MGHRA, CDR2 YSYEKL. The CDR3 has 13 residues. The CDR3 sequence: CASRQSGSDEQYF. The CDR3 nucleotides read TGCGCCAGCAGACAAAGCGGGAGCGACGAGCAGTACTTC.

This clonotype was seen more than once but under ten times. The rearrangement links TRBV6-1 to TRBJ2-2, with 10 nucleotides matching TRBD1. Losses at the gene ends were 7 bases for V and 1 base for J; bases not matched to a gene: 9. This CDR3 has 17 residues. Germline assignment: CDR1 MNHNS and CDR2 SASEGT. CDR3 residues: CASIKLRTGGNTGELFF. The CDR3 region has the DNA TGTGCCAGCATCAAACTTAGGACAGGGGGGAACACCGGGGAGCTGTTTTTT.

A few counts support this clonotype. This rearrangement joins TRBV4-3 to TRBJ2-5; a possible D gene is TRBD1 (5 bases). Trimming cost V 0 bases and J 4 bases, with 12 bases left between them. Per the germline V gene, CDR1 is LGHNA and CDR2 is YSLEER. This CDR3 has 15 residues. This chain's CDR3 is CASSQDRDSLETQYF. The CDR3 DNA is TGCGCCAGCAGCCAAGATCGAGACAGCTTAGAGACCCAGTACTTC.

The DNA for the CDR3 is TGCGCCAGCAGCCAAGTACCGGACGAGCAGTACTTC. This encodes CASSQVPDEQYF. The V call is TRBV4-3, the J call TRBJ2-7; D not resolved. Germline assignment: CDR1 LGHNA and CDR2 YSLEER. The germline V and J ends were trimmed by 1 base and 5 bases, with 6 bases remaining between them. CDR3 size: 12 residues.